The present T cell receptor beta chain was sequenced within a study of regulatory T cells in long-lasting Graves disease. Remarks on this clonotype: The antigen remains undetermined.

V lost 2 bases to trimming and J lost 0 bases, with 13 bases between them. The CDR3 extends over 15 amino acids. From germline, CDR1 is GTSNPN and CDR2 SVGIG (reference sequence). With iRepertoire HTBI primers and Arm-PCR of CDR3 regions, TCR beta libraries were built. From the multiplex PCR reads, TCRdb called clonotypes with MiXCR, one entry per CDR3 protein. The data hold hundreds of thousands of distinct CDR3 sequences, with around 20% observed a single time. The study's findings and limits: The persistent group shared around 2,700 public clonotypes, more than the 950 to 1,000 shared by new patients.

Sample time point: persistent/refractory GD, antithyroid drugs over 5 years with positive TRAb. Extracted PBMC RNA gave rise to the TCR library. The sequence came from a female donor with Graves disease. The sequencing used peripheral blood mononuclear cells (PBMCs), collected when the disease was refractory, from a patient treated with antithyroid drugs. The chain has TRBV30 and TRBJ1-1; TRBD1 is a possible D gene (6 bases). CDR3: CAWSIWGALNTEAFF. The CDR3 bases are TGTGCCTGGAGTATTTGGGGGGCCTTGAACACTGAAGCTTTCTTT. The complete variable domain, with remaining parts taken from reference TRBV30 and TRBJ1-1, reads SQTIHQWPATLVQPVGSPLSLECTVEGTSNPNLYWYRQAAGRGLQLLFYSVGIGQISSEVPQNLSASRPQDRQFILSSKKLLLSDSGFYLCAWSIWGALNTEAFFGQGTRLTVV.